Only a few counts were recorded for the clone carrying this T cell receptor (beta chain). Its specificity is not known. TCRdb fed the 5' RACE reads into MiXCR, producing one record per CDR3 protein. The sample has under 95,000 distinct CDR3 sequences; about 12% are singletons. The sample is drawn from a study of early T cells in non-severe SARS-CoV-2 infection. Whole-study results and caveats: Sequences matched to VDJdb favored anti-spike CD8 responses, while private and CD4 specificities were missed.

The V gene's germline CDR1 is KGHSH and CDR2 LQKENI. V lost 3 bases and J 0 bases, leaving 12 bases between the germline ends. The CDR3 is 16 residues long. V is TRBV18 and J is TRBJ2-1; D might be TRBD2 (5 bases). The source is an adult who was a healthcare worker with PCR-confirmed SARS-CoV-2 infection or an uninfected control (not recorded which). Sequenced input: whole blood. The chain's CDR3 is CASSPARRSSYNEQFF. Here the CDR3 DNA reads TGTGCCAGCTCACCGGCCAGGAGGAGCTCCTACAATGAGCAGTTCTTC.